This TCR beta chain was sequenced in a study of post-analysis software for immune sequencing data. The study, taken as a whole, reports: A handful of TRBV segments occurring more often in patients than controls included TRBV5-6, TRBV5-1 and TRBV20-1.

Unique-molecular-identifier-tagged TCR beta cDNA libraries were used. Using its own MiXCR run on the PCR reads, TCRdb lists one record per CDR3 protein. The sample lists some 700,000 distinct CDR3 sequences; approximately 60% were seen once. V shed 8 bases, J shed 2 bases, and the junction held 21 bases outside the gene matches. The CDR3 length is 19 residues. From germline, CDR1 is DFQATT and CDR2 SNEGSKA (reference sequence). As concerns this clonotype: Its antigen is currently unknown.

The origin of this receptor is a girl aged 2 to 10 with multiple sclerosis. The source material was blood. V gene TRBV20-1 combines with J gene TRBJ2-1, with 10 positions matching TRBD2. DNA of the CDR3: TGCAGTTTTAGGGGGGTTACTAGCGGGATAATCCCTACCTACAATGAGCAGTTCTTC. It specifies CSFRGVTSGIIPTYNEQFF.